These 10 T cell receptor beta chains originate from one sample sequenced in a study of OX40 agonist ivuxolimab in advanced cancers. Sequenced by immunoSEQ multiplex PCR; TCRdb stores in-frame clones only, minus some. The table includes approximately 66,000 clones, 85% detected once. The specimen comprised CD4+ or CD8+ T cells sorted from blood, sampled in a trial of the OX40 agonist ivuxolimab. These receptors were taken from an adult with an advanced solid tumor such as melanoma, head and neck, liver or kidney cancer.

This clone was recorded once. V and J are TRBV27 and TRBJ2-7; 8 nucleotides line up with TRBD2. V lost 5 bases to trimming and J lost 3 bases; unmatched junction nucleotides: 6. CDR3 length: 14 amino acids. Germline CDR1 MNHEY, CDR2 SMNVEV (reference sequence). The CDR3 nucleotides read TGTGCCAGCAGTCCCTCTGCGGGGGGCTACGAGCAGTACTTC. The encoded protein is CASSPSAGGYEQYF.

This clone was counted once. This sequence joins TRBV7-7 and TRBJ2-2; TRBD1 is a possible D gene (5 bases). Germline V gene sequence: CDR1 SSHAT, CDR2 FNYEAQ (reference sequence). The CDR3 is 15 amino acids. V lost 0 bases and J lost 5, with 10 bases in between. CDR3 bases: TGTGCCAGCAGCTTAGCAGGGGCTATGACCGGGGAGCTGTTTTTT. It is translated as CASSLAGAMTGELFF.

The chain combines TRBV28 with TRBJ2-5; TRBD2 is a possible D gene (6 bases). The better agreement between TRBJ2-7 and the DNA end casts doubt on the J call. Germline V gives CDR1 MDHEN, CDR2 SYDVKM. The length of the CDR3 is 16 residues. The CDR3 sequence is CASNSAGRTSSYEQYF. The CDR3 coding sequence is TGTGCCAGCAACTCAGCGGGCCGAACTAGCTCCTACGAGCAGTACTTC.

The chain employs TRBV5-1 and TRBJ2-6; no clear D gene. The germline V gene has CDR1 SGHRS and CDR2 YFSETQ. The germline V and J ends were trimmed by 1 base and 0 bases, with 5 bases remaining between them. This CDR3 is built from 15 residues. Here the CDR3 DNA reads TGCGCCAGCAGCTTGACAGCCTCTGGGGCCAACGTCCTGACTTTC. Translated, it gives CASSLTASGANVLTF.

The chain has TRBV7-9 and TRBJ2-5; D may be TRBD2 (6 bases). Germline-derived CDR1 and CDR2 are SEHNR and FQNEAQ (reference sequence). The CDR3 consists of 15 residues. Between the trimmed V and J ends, which lost 3 bases and 0 bases, there was a span of 11 bases. The CDR3 nucleotides are TGTGCCAGCAGCTTCTATAGCGGAGACCAAGAGACCCAGTACTTC. Translation gives CASSFYSGDQETQYF. The variable domain in full, completed from reference TRBV7-9 and TRBJ2-5, reads DTGVSQNPRHKITKRGQNVTFRCDPISEHNRLYWYRQTLGQGPEFLTYFQNEAQLEKSRLLSDRFSAERPKGSFSTLEIQRTEQGDSAMYLCASSFYSGDQETQYFGPGTRLLVL.

This clone was detected only once. The chain uses TRBV6-1 and TRBJ2-7; D is possibly TRBD2 (5 bases). The ends were cut back, 7 bases at V and 4 bases at J, with 17 bases in the middle. Germline lookup yields CDR1 MNHNS and CDR2 SASEGT. The CDR3 loop spans 14 amino acids. The CDR3 sequence: CASKGDWTLYEQYF. The DNA of the CDR3 is TGTGCCAGCAAAGGAGACTGGACTTTGTACGAGCAGTACTTC.

The J gene is TRBJ2-1, the V gene TRBV6-1, with TRBD2 identical over 10 bases. The V gene end was trimmed by 0 bases and the J gene end by 13 bases; junction bases not matched to a gene: 6. CDR3 size: 14 residues. Germline V lookup: CDR1 MNHNS, CDR2 SASEGT. The DNA for the CDR3 is TGTGCCAGCAGTGAAGCGCAGAGACTAGCGGGTCAGTTCTTC. Its protein is CASSEAQRLAGQFF.

The rearrangement joins TRBV5-4 to TRBJ2-3; D not certain. V was cut by 6 bases and J by 5 bases, with 13 bases left in between. CDR3 length: 13 amino acids. The germline V gene has CDR1 SGHNT and CDR2 YYREEE (reference sequence). CDR3 protein: CASNNYFEDTQYF. The DNA of the CDR3 is TGTGCCAGCAACAACTACTTCGAAGATACGCAGTATTTT.

V usage is TRBV30 and J usage is TRBJ2-1; the D is unclear. Germline CDR1 is GTSNPN and CDR2 is SVGIG (reference sequence). V was trimmed by 3 bases and J by 4 bases, leaving 7 bases between them. CDR3 size: 12 residues. CDR3 sequence: CAWSPRYNEQFF. CDR3 nucleotides: TGTGCCTGGAGCCCCAGGTACAATGAGCAGTTCTTC.

V is TRBV25-1 and J is TRBJ1-2; no clear D gene. CDR1 is MGHDK and CDR2 is SYGVNS in the germline V gene. This CDR3 contains 15 residues. Trimming removed 2 bases from V and 4 bases from J, with 14 bases in between. This CDR3 reads CASSEGSGPTYGYTF. In nucleotides, the CDR3 is TGTGCCAGCAGTGAAGGAAGTGGGCCCACCTATGGCTACACCTTC.